This TCR beta chain was sequenced in a study of response to subunit inactivated influenza vaccine. Whole-study results and caveats: Each seasonal influenza vaccination, the authors suggested, recruits few new T cells.

Each CDR3 protein is one row after TCRdb ran MiXCR on the RT-PCR reads. This table holds 700,000 to 800,000 distinct CDR3 sequences, under 20% found once. V shed 0 bases and J shed 9 bases, with 1 base lying between them. The length of the CDR3 is 10 residues. CDR1 and CDR2 from the germline V gene are SGHTS and YDEGEE. As to this clonotype: Its antigen is unknown.

J is TRBJ1-5 and V is TRBV5-8; D unclear. This TCR was recovered from a man in his fifties who received an inactivated influenza vaccine. The sample consisted of PBMCs from blood, taken around 5 days after vaccination. CDR3 sequence reads: CASSLGPQHF. The CDR3 DNA follows: TGTGCCAGCAGCTTGGGGCCCCAGCATTTT.